These T cell receptor beta chains were read from a single sample in a study of OX40 agonist ivuxolimab in advanced cancers. Assay used: immunoSEQ multiplex PCR; TCRdb lists only in-frame clones, some missing. The top ten clones hold 1.1% of a sample with about 48,000 clones, 84% of them seen once. The sequences come from CD4+ or CD8+ T cells sorted from blood, collected in a trial of the OX40 agonist ivuxolimab. The receptors were sampled from an adult with an advanced solid tumor such as melanoma, head and neck, liver or kidney cancer. The CDR3 runs from the conserved cysteine through the conserved F or W. A D gene is named only where the DNA matches it firmly. Size values are once, few and many counts, or a class for expanded clones, and some rows have none.

d_call	v_call	j_call	clone_size	cdr3_aa	cdr3_nt
-	TRBV19	TRBJ2-5	-	CASSIEEGGTQYF	TGTGCCAGTAGTATAGAAGAGGGGGGGACCCAGTACTTC
-	TRBV5-1	TRBJ1-1	-	CASSLDQGWNTEAFF	TGCGCCAGCAGCTTGGATCAGGGGTGGAACACTGAAGCTTTCTTT
-	TRBV4-2	TRBJ1-2	-	CASSHATRMGAADYGYTF	TGTGCCAGCAGCCACGCTACCCGGATGGGCGCGGCGGACTATGGCTACACCTTC
-	TRBV7-9	TRBJ1-6	few	CASSLSGDSYNSPLHF	TGTGCCAGCAGCTTAAGTGGGGACTCCTATAATTCACCCCTCCACTTT
-	TRBV6-5	TRBJ1-1	-	CASSLGAALMNTEAFF	TGTGCCAGCAGTTTGGGGGCAGCCTTAATGAACACTGAAGCTTTCTTT
TRBD2	TRBV7-9	TRBJ2-7	-	CASSLGQPGTSGAEQYF	TGTGCCAGCAGCCTCGGACAGCCCGGGACTAGCGGAGCGGAGCAGTACTTC
-	TRBV18	TRBJ1-2	-	CASSLNGNSNYGYTF	TGTGCCAGCTCGCTTAACGGAAATTCTAACTATGGCTACACCTTC
-	TRBV6-6	TRBJ1-2	-	CASSASRFNYGYTF	TGTGCCAGCAGTGCATCCAGATTTAACTATGGCTACACCTTC
TRBD2	TRBV27	TRBJ2-7	-	CASSPTSGISEQYF	TGTGCCAGCAGTCCGACTAGCGGGATCTCCGAGCAGTACTTC
-	TRBV7-9	TRBJ2-7	-	CASSLTLGEQYF	TGTGCCAGCAGCTTAACCTTAGGGGAGCAGTACTTC
-	TRBV30	TRBJ1-6	-	CAWSAGRRSNSPLHF	TGTGCCTGGAGTGCCGGAAGGCGGAGTAATTCACCCCTCCACTTT
-	TRBV7-6	TRBJ2-1	-	CASSLGDQSSYNEQFF	TGTGCCAGCAGCTTAGGTGACCAGAGCTCCTACAATGAGCAGTTCTTC
TRBD2	TRBV29-1	TRBJ2-4	-	CSVERGAGAKNIQYF	TGCAGCGTTGAGCGGGGGGCGGGGGCCAAAAACATTCAGTACTTC
-	TRBV6-1	TRBJ2-7	-	CAINSYEQYF	TGTGCCATCAACTCCTACGAGCAGTACTTC
-	TRBV4-1	TRBJ2-7	-	CASFETGSYEQYF	TGCGCCAGCTTCGAAACAGGGAGCTACGAGCAGTACTTC
TRBD2	TRBV2	TRBJ2-3	-	CASRSAGFTDTQYF	TGTGCCAGCAGATCAGCGGGATTTACAGATACGCAGTATTTT
TRBD2	TRBV27	TRBJ2-1	-	CASSLTSGGLSYNEQFF	TGTGCCAGCAGTCTGACTAGCGGGGGACTCTCCTACAATGAGCAGTTCTTC